This TCR beta chain is drawn from a study of shared T cell receptors in the human thymus. The table came from immunoSEQ multiplex PCR; TCRdb's copy has only in-frame clones and leaves some out. This repertoire shows 500,000 to 550,000 clones, 75% to 85% found once; its top ten account for 0.013%. CDR1 is MNHEY and CDR2 is SMNVEV in the germline V gene (reference sequence). Trimming took off 3 bases at V and 7 bases at J, with 16 bases between the two ends. The CDR3 contains 14 residues. These data also featured in a second study, about human thymus T cells. That source reports: It was from resections taken during corrective heart surgery that the thymus tissue came. Biased V and J segment usage appeared in thymus and peripheral blood. Thymic repertoires from unrelated individuals overlapped highly, related research reported.

What was sequenced was thymocytes. The clonotype comes from a boy under two years old with a congenital heart defect. The V and J genes are TRBV27 and TRBJ2-7; tentatively, D is TRBD2 (5 bases). CDR3 in amino acids: CASSFRPVTGEQYF. DNA for the CDR3: TGTGCCAGCAGTTTCAGGCCAGTCACGGGGGAGCAGTACTTC.